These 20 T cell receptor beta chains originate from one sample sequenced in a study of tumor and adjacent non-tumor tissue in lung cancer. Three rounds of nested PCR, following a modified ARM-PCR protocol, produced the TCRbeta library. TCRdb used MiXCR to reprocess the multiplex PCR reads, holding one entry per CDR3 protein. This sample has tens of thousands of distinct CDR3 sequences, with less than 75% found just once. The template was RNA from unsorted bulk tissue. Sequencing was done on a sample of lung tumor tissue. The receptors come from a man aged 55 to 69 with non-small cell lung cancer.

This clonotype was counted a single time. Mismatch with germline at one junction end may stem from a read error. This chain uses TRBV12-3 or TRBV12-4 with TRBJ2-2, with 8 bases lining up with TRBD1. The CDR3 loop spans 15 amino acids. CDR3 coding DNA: TGTGCCAGCAGTACAGGACAGGGTGGTACCCGGGAGCTGTTTTTC. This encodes CASSTGQGGTRELFF.

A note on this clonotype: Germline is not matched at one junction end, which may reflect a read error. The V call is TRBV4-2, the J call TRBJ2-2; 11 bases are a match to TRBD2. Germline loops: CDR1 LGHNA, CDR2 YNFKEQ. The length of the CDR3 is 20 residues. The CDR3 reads CASLKTGTSGSETNTRELFF. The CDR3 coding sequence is TGTGCCAGCCTAAAGACCGGGACTAGCGGTAGCGAGACGAACACCAGGGAGCTGTTTTTT.

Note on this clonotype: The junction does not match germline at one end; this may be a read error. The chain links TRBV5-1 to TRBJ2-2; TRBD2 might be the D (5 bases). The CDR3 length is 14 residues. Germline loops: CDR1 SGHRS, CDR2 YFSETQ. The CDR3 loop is CASSLAGNTGELLF. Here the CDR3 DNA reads TGCGCCAGCAGCTTGGCGGGAAACACCGGGGAGCTGTTATTT.

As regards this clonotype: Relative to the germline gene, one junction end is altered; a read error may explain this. The DNA for the CDR3 is TGTACCAGTATCATGCAGGCTAGCGGTGAGCAGTTCTTC. Residues: CTSIMQASGEQFF. The chain uses TRBV28 and TRBJ2-1; the match to TRBD2 covers 7 bases. Germline V lookup: CDR1 MDHEN, CDR2 SYDVKM. This CDR3 spans 13 amino acids.

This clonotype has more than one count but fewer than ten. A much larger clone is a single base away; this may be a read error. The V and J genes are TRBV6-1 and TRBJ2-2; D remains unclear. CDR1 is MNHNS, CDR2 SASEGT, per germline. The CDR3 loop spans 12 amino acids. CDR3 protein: CACSESHGELFF. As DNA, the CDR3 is TGTGCCTGCAGTGAAAGTCACGGGGAGCTGTTTTTT.

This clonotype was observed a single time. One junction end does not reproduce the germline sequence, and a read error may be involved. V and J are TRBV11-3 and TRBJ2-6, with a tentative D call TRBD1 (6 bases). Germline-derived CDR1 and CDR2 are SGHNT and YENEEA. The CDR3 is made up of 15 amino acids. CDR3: CASGQQGSEANVQTF. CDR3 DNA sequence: TGTGCCAGCGGCCAACAGGGTTCTGAGGCCAACGTCCAGACTTTC.

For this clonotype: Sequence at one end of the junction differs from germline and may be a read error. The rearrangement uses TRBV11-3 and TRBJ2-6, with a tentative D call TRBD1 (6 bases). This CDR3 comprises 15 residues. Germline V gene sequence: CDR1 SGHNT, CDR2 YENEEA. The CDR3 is CACSQQGSGANVQTF. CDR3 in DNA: TGTGCCTGCAGCCAACAGGGTTCTGGTGCCAATGTCCAGACTTTC.

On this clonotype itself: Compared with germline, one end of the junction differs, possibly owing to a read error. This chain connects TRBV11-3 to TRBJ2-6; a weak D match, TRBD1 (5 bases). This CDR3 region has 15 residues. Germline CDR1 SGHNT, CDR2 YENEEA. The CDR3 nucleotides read TGTGCCAGCAGCCAAAAGGGTACTGGGGCCAACGTCTTGACTTTC. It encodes CASSQKGTGANVLTF.

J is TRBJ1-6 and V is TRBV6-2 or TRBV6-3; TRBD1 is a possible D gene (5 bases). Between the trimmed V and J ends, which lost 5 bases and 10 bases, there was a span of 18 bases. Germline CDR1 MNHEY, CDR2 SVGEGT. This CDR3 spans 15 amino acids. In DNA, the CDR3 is TGTGCCAGCAGTGAACGGGACCCCGGGGTATCACCCCTCCACTTT. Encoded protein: CASSERDPGVSPLHF.

In DNA form, the CDR3 reads TGTGCCAGCAGCACCCAGGGGACCGAGGATGGCTACACCTTC. Its protein product is CASSTQGTEDGYTF. V usage is TRBV11-1 and J usage is TRBJ1-2; D might be TRBD1 (6 bases). This CDR3 has 14 residues. V was cut by 5 bases and J by 6 bases, with 16 bases left in between. Germline-derived CDR1 and CDR2 are SGHAT and FQDESV (reference sequence).

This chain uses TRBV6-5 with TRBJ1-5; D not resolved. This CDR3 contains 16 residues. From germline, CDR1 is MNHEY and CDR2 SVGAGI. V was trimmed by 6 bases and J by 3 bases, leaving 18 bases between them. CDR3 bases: TGTGCCAGCAGATCCGGGAGAGGGAATACCAATCAGCCCCAGCATTTT. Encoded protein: CASRSGRGNTNQPQHF.

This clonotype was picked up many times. The CDR3 nucleotides are TGTGCCAGCACCAACCCTTACGAGCAGTACTTC. It codes for CASTNPYEQYF. The rearrangement joins TRBV28 to TRBJ2-7; D is ambiguous. V lost 7 bases and J lost 4, with 8 bases in between. Germline loops: CDR1 MDHEN, CDR2 SYDVKM. The CDR3 loop spans 11 amino acids.

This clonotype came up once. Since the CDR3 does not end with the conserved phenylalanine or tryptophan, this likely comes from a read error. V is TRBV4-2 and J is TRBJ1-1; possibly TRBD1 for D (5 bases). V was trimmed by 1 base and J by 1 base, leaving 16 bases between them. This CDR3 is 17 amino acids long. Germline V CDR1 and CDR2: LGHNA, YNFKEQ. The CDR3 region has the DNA TGTGCCAGCAGCCAAGTGACCCAGGGTATGGGGAACACTGAAGCTTTCTCT. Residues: CASSQVTQGMGNTEAFS.

The CDR3 DNA is TGTGCCAGCAGCAGAGGAGTAGTCACCGGGGAGCTGTTTTTT. Protein: CASSRGVVTGELFF. The rearrangement joins TRBV7-2 to TRBJ2-2; D is unresolved. CDR3 length: 14 residues. Germline CDR1 SGHTA, CDR2 FQGNSA. V lost 5 bases, J lost 4 bases, and 11 bases lay in between.

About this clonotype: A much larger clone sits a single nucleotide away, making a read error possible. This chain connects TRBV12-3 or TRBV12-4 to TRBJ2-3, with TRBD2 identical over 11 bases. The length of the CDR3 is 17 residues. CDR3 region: CASSGTSGHTSIDTQYF. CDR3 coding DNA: TGTGCCAGCAGTGGGACTAGCGGACACACTAGCATAGATACGCAGTATTTT.

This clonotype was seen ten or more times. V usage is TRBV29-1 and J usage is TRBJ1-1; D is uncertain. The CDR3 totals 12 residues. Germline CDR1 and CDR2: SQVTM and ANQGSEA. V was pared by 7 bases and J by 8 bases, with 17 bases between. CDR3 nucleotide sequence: TGCAGCGCCGTAGTGGACCCTCTAGAAGCTTTCTTT. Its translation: CSAVVDPLEAFF.

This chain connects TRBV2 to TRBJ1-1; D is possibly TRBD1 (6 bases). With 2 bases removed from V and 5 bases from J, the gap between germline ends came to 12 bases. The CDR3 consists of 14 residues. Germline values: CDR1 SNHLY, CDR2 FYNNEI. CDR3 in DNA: TGTGCCAGCAGTGAATCAGGGGAGGATACTGAAGCTTTCTTT. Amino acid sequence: CASSESGEDTEAFF.

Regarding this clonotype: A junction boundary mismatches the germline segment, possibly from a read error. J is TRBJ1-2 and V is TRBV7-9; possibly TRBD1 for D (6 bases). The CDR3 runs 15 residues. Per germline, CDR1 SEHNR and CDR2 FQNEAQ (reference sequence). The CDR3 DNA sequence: TGTACCAGCAGCTTAGCCTCCGCCAGGGGTTATGGCTACACCTTT. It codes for CTSSLASARGYGYTF. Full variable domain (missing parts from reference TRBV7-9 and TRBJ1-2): DTGVSQNPRHKITKRGQNVTFRCDPISEHNRLYWYRQTLGQGPEFLTYFQNEAQLEKSRLLSDRFSAERPKGSFSTLEIQRTEQGDSAMYLCTSSLASARGYGYTFGSGTRLTVV.

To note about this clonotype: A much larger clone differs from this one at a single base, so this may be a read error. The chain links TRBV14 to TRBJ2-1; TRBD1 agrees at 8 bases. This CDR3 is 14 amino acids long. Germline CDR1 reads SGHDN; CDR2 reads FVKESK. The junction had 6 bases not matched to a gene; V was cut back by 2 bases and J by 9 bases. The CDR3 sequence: CASSQTTGGGEQFF. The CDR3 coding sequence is TGTGCCAGCAGCCAAACCACAGGGGGAGGTGAGCAGTTCTTC. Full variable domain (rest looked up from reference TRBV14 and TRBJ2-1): EAGVTQFPSHSVIEKGQTVTLRCDPISGHDNLYWYRRVMGKEIKFLLHFVKESKQDESGMPNNRFLAERTGGTYSTLKVQPAELEDSGVYFCASSQTTGGGEQFFGPGTRLTVL.

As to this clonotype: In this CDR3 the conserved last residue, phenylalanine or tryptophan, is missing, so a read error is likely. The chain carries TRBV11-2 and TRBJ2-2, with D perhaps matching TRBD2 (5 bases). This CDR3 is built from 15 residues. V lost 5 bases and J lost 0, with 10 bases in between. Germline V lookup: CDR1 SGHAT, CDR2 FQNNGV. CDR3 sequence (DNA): TGTGCCAGCAGCAACAACGGGACGAACACCGGGGAGCTGTTTTTA. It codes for CASSNNGTNTGELFL.